Following are 14 T cell receptor beta chains from one sample sequenced in a study of T cell responses to AZD1222 COVID-19 vaccine. Using immunoSEQ multiplex PCR, the repertoire was profiled, and TCRdb retains in-frame clones only, with some absent. The data hold more than 150,000 clones, with more than 75% observed a single time. The input for sequencing was peripheral blood, taken on day 0 of AZD1222 vaccination. The receptors stem from an adult in good health.

This clone appeared once. The gene calls are TRBV28 and TRBJ2-7; D ambiguous. The CDR3 runs 11 residues. The V and J ends lost 8 bases and 3 bases respectively, with 8 bases between them. The germline V gene encodes CDR1 MDHEN and CDR2 SYDVKM. The chain's CDR3 is CASRSVYEQYF. In DNA, the CDR3 is TGTGCCAGCCGAAGCGTCTACGAGCAGTACTTC. Drawing the rest from reference TRBV28 and TRBJ2-7, the complete variable domain is DVKVTQSSRYLVKRTGEKVFLECVQDMDHENMFWYRQDPGLGLRLIYFSYDVKMKEKGDIPEGYSVSREKKERFSLILESASTNQTSMYLCASRSVYEQYFGPGTRLTVT.

V gene TRBV13 combines with J gene TRBJ2-7; 15 nucleotides agree with TRBD2. V shed 0 bases and J 0 bases; nucleotides not matched to a gene: 3. The germline gives CDR1 PRHDT, CDR2 FYEKMQ (reference sequence). CDR3 length equals 18 residues. The CDR3 is CASSLGSGLAGGSYEQYF. DNA of the CDR3: TGTGCCAGCAGCTTAGGTTCGGGACTAGCGGGAGGCTCCTACGAGCAGTACTTC.

This chain connects TRBV6-1 to TRBJ1-4; 8 bases map to TRBD1. CDR3 size: 17 residues. Germline V CDR1 and CDR2: MNHNS, SASEGT. The V gene end was trimmed by 2 bases and the J gene end by 3 bases; junction bases not matched to a gene: 8. The CDR3 DNA reads as TGTGCCAGCAGTGAATTTGGACAGGGATCACCTAATGAAAAACTGTTTTTT. Protein sequence: CASSEFGQGSPNEKLFF.

The J gene is TRBJ1-1, the V gene TRBV5-1; D call uncertain. This CDR3 has 16 amino acids. Per germline, CDR1 SGHRS and CDR2 YFSETQ. V dropped 1 base and J dropped 2 bases, with 15 bases sitting between them. CDR3 sequence: CASSLNPPGPNTEAFF. In DNA, the CDR3 is TGCGCCAGCAGCTTGAATCCCCCCGGCCCTAACACTGAAGCTTTCTTT.

The chain uses TRBV24-1 and TRBJ1-2, with a possible D match to TRBD1 (5 bases). The CDR3 has 13 amino acids. The V gene lost 9 bases and the J gene lost 4 bases, with 14 bases spanning the gap. The germline V gene encodes CDR1 KGHDR and CDR2 SFDVKD. The DNA for the CDR3 is TGTGCCACCGCTTTGAACAGGATCTATGGCTACACCTTC. The encoded protein is CATALNRIYGYTF.

The V gene is TRBV7-2, the J gene TRBJ2-5; D is unclear. This CDR3 has 12 amino acids. Per germline, CDR1 SGHTA and CDR2 FQGNSA. V was clipped by 1 base and J by 5 bases, with 5 bases between them. Here the CDR3 reads CASSLVYETQYF. The CDR3 coding sequence is TGTGCCAGCAGCTTAGTTTACGAGACCCAGTACTTC.

The rearrangement joins TRBV7-9 to TRBJ2-7; the match to TRBD1 covers 8 bases. Germline CDR1 is SEHNR and CDR2 is FQNEAQ (reference sequence). With 4 bases clipped from V and 0 bases from J, the junction kept 8 bases outside the gene matches. The CDR3 loop spans 16 amino acids. The CDR3 region has the DNA TGTGCCAGCAGCTCAACAGGGGGGCTTAGCTCCTACGAGCAGTACTTC. This translates into CASSSTGGLSSYEQYF.

The CDR3, as DNA: TGTGCCGGCGGGGGGCTCACCTACAATGAGCAGTTCTTC. It is translated as CAGGGLTYNEQFF. The chain links TRBV6-5 to TRBJ2-1; 8 nucleotides agree with TRBD2. Per germline, CDR1 MNHEY and CDR2 SVGAGI. The V gene end was trimmed by 11 bases and the J gene end by 2 bases; junction bases not matched to a gene: 5. The CDR3 extends over 13 amino acids.

V is TRBV2 and J is TRBJ1-2; D perhaps matches TRBD1 (6 bases). The germline CDR1 and CDR2 sequences are SNHLY and FYNNEI. V lost 7 bases, J lost 3 bases, and 15 bases lay in between. CDR3 length equals 14 residues. The CDR3 region has the DNA TGTGCCAGCAATCTAAGGAGGGGGGACTATGGCTACACCTTC. Protein sequence: CASNLRRGDYGYTF.

The chain is built from TRBV9 and TRBJ2-3, with 8 bases lining up with TRBD1. Losses at the gene ends were 3 bases for V and 4 bases for J; bases not matched to a gene: 7. The CDR3 length is 15 residues. From germline, CDR1 is SGDLS and CDR2 YYNGEE. The CDR3 spells CASSGGQGRPDTQYF. Here the CDR3 DNA reads TGTGCCAGCAGCGGAGGACAGGGAAGACCAGATACGCAGTATTTT.

The chain carries TRBV29-1 and TRBJ2-3; TRBD2 aligns across 11 bases. The CDR3 extends over 15 amino acids. The germline CDR1 and CDR2 sequences are SQVTM and ANQGSEA. J lost 8 bases, V lost 2 bases, and 9 bases had no gene match. CDR3 sequence: CSVEFLAGGLGTQYF. CDR3 sequence (DNA): TGCAGCGTTGAATTTTTAGCGGGGGGGCTAGGTACGCAGTATTTT.

The V gene is TRBV21-1, the J gene TRBJ1-4; the table's TRBD1 call for D was not verified on the DNA. TRBV21-1 is shown as a pseudogene. CDR3 size: 18 residues. CDR3 nucleotide sequence: TGTGCCAGCAGCAAAGTGGCGACAGGGGGGCCATCCCGTGAAAAACTGTTTTTT. Its translation is CASSKVATGGPSREKLFF.

V usage is TRBV12-3 or TRBV12-4 and J usage is TRBJ2-1; D is unresolved. The V gene lost 4 bases and the J gene lost 7 bases, with 5 bases spanning the gap. The CDR3 covers 11 residues. The CDR3 DNA sequence: TGTGCCAGCAGTTCAAGGAATGAGCAGTTCTTC. Amino acids: CASSSRNEQFF.

The chain couples TRBV7-2 to TRBJ1-6; no clear D gene. The germline V and J ends were trimmed by 5 bases and 0 bases, with 14 bases remaining between them. The CDR3 spans 17 residues. Per the germline V gene, CDR1 is SGHTA and CDR2 is FQGNSA. The CDR3 sequence: CASSPVWSSSYNSPLHF. The CDR3 nucleotides are TGTGCCAGCAGCCCGGTTTGGAGTAGCTCCTATAATTCACCCCTCCACTTT.